This T cell receptor beta chain appears in the sequencing data of a study of human T cells and chemical hapten exposure. Overall study findings and caveats: Sensitizing to DPC left TCRs with a frequency above 1 in 1000 unaltered.

Unfractionated whole blood was the source from which total RNA was extracted. Many counts were recorded for this clonotype. Its antigen remains unidentified. Under the authors' procedure: There were a median of around 96,000 TCRs per sample, with a range from about 23,224 to 690,600. TCRdb re-called the 5' RACE reads with MiXCR, one entry per CDR3 protein. The V and J calls, along with clone size, are taken from TCRdb and not from the paper's own processing. The table includes tens of thousands of distinct CDR3 sequences, 7% to 8% detected once. The receptor was isolated from a male donor in good health.

The chain's CDR3 is CSARGAPSQPRLITDTQYF. The DNA for the CDR3 is TGCAGTGCTAGAGGAGCCCCCTCCCAGCCGAGACTAATTACAGATACGCAGTATTTT. The chain is built from TRBV20-1 and TRBJ2-3; TRBD2 might be the D (5 bases). V lost 1 base and J lost 3, with 26 bases in between. Germline CDR1 and CDR2: DFQATT and SNEGSKA (reference sequence). This CDR3 has 19 amino acids.